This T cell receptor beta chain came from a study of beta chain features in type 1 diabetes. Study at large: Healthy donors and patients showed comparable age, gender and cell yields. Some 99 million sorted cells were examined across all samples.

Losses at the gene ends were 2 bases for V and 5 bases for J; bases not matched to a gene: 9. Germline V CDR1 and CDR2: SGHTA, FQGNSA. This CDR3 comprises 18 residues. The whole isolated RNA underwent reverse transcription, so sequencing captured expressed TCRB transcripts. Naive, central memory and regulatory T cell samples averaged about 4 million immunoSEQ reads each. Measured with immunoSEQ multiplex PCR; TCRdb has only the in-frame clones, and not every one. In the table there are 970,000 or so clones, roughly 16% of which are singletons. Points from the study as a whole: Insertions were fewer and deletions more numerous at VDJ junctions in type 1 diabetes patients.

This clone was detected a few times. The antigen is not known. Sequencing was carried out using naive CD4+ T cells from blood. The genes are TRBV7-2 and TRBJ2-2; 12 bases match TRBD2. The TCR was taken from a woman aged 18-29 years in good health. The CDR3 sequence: CASSLRRLAGGNTGELFF. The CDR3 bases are TGTGCCAGCAGCTTAAGACGGCTAGCGGGAGGGAATACCGGGGAGCTGTTTTTT.